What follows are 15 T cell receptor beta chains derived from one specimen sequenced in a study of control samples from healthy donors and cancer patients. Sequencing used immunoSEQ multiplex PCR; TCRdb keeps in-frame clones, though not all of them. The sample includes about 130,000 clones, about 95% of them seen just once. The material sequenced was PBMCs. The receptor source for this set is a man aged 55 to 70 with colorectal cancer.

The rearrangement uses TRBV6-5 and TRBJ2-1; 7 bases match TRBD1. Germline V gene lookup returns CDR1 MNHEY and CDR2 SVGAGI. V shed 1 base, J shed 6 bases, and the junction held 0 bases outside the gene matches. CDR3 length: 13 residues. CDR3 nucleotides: TGTGCCAGCAGTTACTGGGACAGCAATGAGCAGTTCTTC. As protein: CASSYWDSNEQFF.

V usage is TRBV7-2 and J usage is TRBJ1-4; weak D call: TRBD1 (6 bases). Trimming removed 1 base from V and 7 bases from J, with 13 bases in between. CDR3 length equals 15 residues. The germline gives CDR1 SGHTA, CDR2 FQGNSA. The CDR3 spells CASSLVVGASEKLFF. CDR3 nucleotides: TGTGCCAGCAGCTTAGTGGTGGGGGCCAGTGAAAAACTGTTTTTT.

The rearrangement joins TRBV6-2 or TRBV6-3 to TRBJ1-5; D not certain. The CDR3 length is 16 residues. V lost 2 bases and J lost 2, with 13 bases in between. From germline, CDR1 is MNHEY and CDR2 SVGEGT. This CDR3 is CASSYGVGLGNQPQHF. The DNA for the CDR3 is TGTGCCAGCAGTTACGGGGTTGGGTTGGGCAATCAGCCCCAGCATTTT.

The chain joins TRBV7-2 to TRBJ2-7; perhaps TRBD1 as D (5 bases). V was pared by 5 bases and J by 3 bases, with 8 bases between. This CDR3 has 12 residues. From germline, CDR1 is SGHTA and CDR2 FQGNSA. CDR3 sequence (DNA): TGTGCCAGCAGCCCGACAGTCTACGAGCAGTACTTC. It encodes CASSPTVYEQYF.

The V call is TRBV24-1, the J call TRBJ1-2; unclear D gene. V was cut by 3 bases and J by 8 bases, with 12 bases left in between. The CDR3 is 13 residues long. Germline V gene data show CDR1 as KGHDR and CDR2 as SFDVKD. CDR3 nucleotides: TGTGCCACCAGTGATGAGCACACGGGGGGCTACACCTTC. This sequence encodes CATSDEHTGGYTF.

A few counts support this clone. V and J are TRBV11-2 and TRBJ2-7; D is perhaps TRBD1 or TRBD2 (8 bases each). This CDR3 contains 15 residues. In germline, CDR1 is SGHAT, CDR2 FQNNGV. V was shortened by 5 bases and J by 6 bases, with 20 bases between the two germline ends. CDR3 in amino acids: CASSPGGQGAVEQYF. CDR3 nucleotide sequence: TGTGCCAGCAGCCCGGGGGGGCAGGGGGCGGTCGAGCAGTACTTC.

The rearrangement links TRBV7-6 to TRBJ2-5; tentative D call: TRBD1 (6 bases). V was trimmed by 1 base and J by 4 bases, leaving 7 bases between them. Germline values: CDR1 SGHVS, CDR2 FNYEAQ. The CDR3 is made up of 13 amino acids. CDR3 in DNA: TGTGCCAGCAGCTTAGACAGGGTAGAGACCCAGTACTTC. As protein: CASSLDRVETQYF.

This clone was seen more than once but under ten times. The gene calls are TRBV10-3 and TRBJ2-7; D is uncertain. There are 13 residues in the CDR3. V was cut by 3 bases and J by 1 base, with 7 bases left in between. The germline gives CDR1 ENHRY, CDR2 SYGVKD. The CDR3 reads CAISELNSYEQYF. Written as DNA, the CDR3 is TGTGCCATCAGTGAACTCAATTCCTACGAGCAGTACTTC.

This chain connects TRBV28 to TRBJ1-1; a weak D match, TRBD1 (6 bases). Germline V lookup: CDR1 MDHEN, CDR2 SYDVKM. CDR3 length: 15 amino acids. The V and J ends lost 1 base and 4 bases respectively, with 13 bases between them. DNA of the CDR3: TGTGCCAGCAGTTTATCCGCGGGGGCGATCACTGAAGCTTTCTTT. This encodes CASSLSAGAITEAFF.

The CDR3 spells CSVQFSGNEQFF. CDR3 nucleotides: TGCAGCGTTCAATTCTCAGGCAATGAGCAGTTCTTC. V is TRBV29-1 and J is TRBJ2-1; no clear D gene. Trimming pared 5 bases from V and 6 bases from J, leaving 11 bases between. Germline values: CDR1 SQVTM, CDR2 ANQGSEA. The CDR3 covers 12 residues.

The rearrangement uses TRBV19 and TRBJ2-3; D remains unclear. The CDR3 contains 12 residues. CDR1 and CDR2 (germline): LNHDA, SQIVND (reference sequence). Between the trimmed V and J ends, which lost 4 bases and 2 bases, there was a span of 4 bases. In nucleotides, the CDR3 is TGTGCCAGTAGTACCGACACAGATACGCAGTATTTT. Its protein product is CASSTDTDTQYF.

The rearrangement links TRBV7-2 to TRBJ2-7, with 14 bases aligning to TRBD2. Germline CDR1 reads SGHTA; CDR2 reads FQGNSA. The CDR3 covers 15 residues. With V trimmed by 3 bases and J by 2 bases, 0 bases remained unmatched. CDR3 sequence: CASSLGLAGAYEQYF. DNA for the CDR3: TGTGCCAGCAGCTTGGGACTAGCGGGGGCCTACGAGCAGTACTTC.

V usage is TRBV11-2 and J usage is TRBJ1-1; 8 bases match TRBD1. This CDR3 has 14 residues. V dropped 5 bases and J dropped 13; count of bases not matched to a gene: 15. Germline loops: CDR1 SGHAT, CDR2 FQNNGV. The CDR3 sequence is CASSTPRDRSPGFF. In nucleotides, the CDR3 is TGTGCCAGCAGCACCCCCCGGGACAGGTCGCCGGGTTTCTTT.

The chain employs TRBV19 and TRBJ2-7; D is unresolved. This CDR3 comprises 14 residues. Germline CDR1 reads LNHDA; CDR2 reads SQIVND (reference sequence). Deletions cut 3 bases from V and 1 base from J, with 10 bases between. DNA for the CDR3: TGTGCCAGTAGTATTAACTACAATTCCTACGAGCAGTACTTC. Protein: CASSINYNSYEQYF. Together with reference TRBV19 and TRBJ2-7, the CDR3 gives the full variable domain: DGGITQSPKYLFRKEGQNVTLSCEQNLNHDAMYWYRQDPGQGLRLIYYSQIVNDFQKGDIAEGYSVSREKKESFPLTVTSAQKNPTAFYLCASSINYNSYEQYFGPGTRLTVT.

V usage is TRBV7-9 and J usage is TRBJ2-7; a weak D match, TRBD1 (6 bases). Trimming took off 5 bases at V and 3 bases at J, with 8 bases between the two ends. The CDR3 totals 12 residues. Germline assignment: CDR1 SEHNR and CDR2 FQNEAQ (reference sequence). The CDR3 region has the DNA TGTGCCAGCAGCCGGGACATCTACGAGCAGTACTTC. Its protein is CASSRDIYEQYF.